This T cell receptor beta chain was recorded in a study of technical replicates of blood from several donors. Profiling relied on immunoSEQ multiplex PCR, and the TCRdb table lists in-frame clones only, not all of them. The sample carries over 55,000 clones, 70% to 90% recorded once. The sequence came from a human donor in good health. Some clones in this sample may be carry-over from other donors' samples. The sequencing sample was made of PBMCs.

CDR3 DNA sequence: TGTGCCAGCAGTTCCAGTACGCGGGGGGGTACTTCGCAGTATTTT. Residues: CASSSSTRGGTSQYF. The chain carries TRBV6-5 and TRBJ2-3; 9 nucleotides line up with TRBD2. J was trimmed by 10 bases and V by 4 bases; bases with no gene match: 12. Germline V gene sequence: CDR1 MNHEY, CDR2 SVGAGI. This CDR3 is built from 15 residues.